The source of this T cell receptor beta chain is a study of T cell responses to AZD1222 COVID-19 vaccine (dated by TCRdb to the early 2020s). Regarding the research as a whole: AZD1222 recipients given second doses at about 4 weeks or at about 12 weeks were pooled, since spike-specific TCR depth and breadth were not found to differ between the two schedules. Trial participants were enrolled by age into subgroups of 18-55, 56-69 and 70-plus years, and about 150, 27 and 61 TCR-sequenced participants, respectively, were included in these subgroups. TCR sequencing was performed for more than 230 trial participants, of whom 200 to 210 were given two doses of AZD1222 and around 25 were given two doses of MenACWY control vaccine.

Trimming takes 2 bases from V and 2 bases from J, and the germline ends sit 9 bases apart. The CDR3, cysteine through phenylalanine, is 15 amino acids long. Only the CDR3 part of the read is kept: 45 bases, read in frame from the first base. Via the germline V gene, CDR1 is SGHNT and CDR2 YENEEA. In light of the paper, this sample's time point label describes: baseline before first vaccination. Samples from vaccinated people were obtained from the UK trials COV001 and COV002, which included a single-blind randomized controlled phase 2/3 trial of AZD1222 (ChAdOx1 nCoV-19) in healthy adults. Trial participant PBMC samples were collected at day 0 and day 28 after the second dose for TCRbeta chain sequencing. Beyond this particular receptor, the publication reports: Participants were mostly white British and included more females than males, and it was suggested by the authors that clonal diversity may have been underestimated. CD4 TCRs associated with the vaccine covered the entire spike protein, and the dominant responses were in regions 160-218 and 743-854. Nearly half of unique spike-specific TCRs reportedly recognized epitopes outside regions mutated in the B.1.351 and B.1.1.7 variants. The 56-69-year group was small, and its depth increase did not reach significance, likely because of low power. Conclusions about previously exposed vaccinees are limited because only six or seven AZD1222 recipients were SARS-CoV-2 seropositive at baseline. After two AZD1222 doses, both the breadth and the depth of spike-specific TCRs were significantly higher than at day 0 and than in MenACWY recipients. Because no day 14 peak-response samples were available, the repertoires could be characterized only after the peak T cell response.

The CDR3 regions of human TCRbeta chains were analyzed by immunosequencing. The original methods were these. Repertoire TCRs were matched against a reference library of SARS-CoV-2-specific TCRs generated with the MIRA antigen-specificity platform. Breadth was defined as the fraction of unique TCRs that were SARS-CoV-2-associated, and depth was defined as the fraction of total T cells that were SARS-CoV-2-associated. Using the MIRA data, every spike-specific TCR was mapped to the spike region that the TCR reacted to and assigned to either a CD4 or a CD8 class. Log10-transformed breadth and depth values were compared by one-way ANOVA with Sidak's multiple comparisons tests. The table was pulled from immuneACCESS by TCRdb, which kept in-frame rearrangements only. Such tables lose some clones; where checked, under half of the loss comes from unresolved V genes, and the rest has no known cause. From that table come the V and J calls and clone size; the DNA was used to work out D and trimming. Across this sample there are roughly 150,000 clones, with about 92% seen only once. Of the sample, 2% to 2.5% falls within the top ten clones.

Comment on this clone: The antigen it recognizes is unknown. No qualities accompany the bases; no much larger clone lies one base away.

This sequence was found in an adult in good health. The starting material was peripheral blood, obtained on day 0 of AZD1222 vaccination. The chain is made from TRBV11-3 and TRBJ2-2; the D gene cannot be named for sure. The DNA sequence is TGTGCCAGCAGCTTAAATCAGGTTAACACCGGGGAGCTGTTTTTT. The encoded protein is CASSLNQVNTGELFF. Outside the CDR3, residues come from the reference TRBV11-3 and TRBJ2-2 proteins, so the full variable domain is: EAGVVQSPRYKIIEKKQPVAFWCNPISGHNTLYWYLQNLGQGPELLIRYENEEAVDDSQLPKDRFSAERLKGVDSTLKIQPAELGDSAVYLCASSLNQVNTGELFFGEGSRLTVL.